This TCR beta chain was captured by sequencing in a study of T cell repertoires in cytomegalovirus infection. About the study: Epitope selection comprised recently identified HLA-C-restricted CMV epitopes and well-studied HLA-B-restricted CMV epitopes. Public TCR beta signatures indicated both CMV infection and matching HLA type.

CDR3 length: 15 residues. V was pared by 4 bases and J by 6 bases, with 15 bases between. Germline loops: CDR1 SGHTA, CDR2 FQGNSA. TCRdb redid the calling of the reads with MiXCR, one entry per CDR3 protein. The data show about 920,000 distinct CDR3 sequences, 31% seen once. In regard to this clonotype: Its antigen is undetermined.

Study-level results: Dominating the ex vivo response were TCR beta clonotypes that were CMV-specific and HLA-C-restricted. Totalled public TCR beta family frequency picked out people who carried CMV plus the relevant HLA.

This specimen consisted of cultured CD8+ T cells from PBMCs, obtained from culture after CMV antigen stimulation. The sequence came from a human donor in good health (CMV status not recorded). Some clones in this sample may be carry-over from other donors' samples. This chain connects TRBV7-2 to TRBJ1-4; D remains ambiguous. The CDR3 DNA follows: TGTGCCAGCAGCTCGCCCCAGGTCAGATATGAAAAACTGTTTTTT. This translates into CASSSPQVRYEKLFF. Variable domain in full (rest from reference TRBV7-2 and TRBJ1-4): GAGVSQSPSNKVTEKGKDVELRCDPISGHTALYWYRQSLGQGLEFLIYFQGNSAPDKSGLPSDRFSAERTGGSVSTLTIQRTQQEDSAVYLCASSSPQVRYEKLFFGSGTQLSVL.